The present entry profiles one T cell receptor beta chain with its context. This clone showed up just a few times. Its antigen target is currently unknown. One base away there is no much larger clone; base qualities are not given. The data derive from a study of CD8+ T cells in alopecia areata (dated by TCRdb to 2017 to 2018). As for the study more broadly: Treated patients were enrolled in an open-label pilot trial of oral tofacitinib at 5 to 10 mg twice daily for moderate-to-severe alopecia areata. Scalp clonality was compared among normal scalp (n=4), patchy alopecia areata scalp (n=8), and alopecia totalis/universalis scalp (n=8). TCRbeta CDR3 regions were amplified by immunoSEQ multiplex PCR with 35 Vbeta forward and 13 Jbeta reverse primers. RNA came from the PAXgene miRNA kit for fixed scalp, the miRNeasy kit for PBMCs, and the RNeasy kit for mouse skin. Tofacitinib was administered for 6 to 18 months, and 6 months of follow-up off drug were then conducted to assess delayed response and recurrence. Human TCRbeta sequencing covered scalp tissue and sorted CD4+ and CD8+ peripheral blood T cells from patchy and totalis/universalis alopecia areata patients and healthy controls. The study used high-throughput TCRbeta sequencing to examine T cell clonal expansion in alopecia areata, in both the C3H/HeJ mouse model and human patients. Biopsies were taken from tofacitinib-treated patients at baseline and again at 4 and 24 weeks into treatment, and several of those patients also had a later scalp biopsy.

Library construction relied on the immunoSEQ multiplex PCR assay. RNA was extracted from all samples and reverse transcribed into cDNA as template for TCR sequencing. First-strand cDNA was synthesized using SuperScript III with a 2:1 mix of oligo-dT and random hexamers. A synthetic immune receptor repertoire was used to assess amplification bias, and residual bias was removed computationally. The source study handled its data this way. After raw reads were preprocessed to remove errors, the CDR3 was defined following IMGT conventions as running from the conserved cysteine to phenylalanine. To get clonality, Shannon entropy was normalized by log2 of the number of productive unique TCRs and the result was subtracted from 1. CD4 or CD8 identity of scalp clones was inferred by cross-referencing scalp TCRbeta sequences with sorted blood CD4 and CD8 repertoires. Not all clones reach the TCRdb copy of this immuneACCESS table, which keeps in-frame sequences only. Checked studies attribute under half of the gap to unresolved V genes and leave the rest unexplained. The DNA gave D and trimming, while V, J and clone size come from that table. This sample gives some 95,000 clones in total; 35% to 45% of them show up just once. The ten largest clones capture 0.79% of the sample.

Broad study findings and their caveats: Lesional scalp, especially in alopecia totalis/universalis, showed higher clonality and more expanded CD8+ clones than normal scalp, suggesting antigenic drive. Resident alphabeta T cells in normal human skin are also sequenced, complicating scalp TCR repertoire analysis, unlike mouse skin dominated by gammadelta T cells. Compared with mice, TCR sequences shared between patients were less clear, possibly partly because of HLA diversity across the patient population.

CDR1 SGHRS and CDR2 YFSETQ were looked up in the germline V gene. Trimming takes 4 bases off V and 8 bases off J; junction bases not matched to a gene: 8. The CDR3 contains 14 residues, cysteine and phenylalanine counted. Only the CDR3 portion is preserved as DNA: 42 bases, with reading frame beginning at the first base. Lesional scalp punch biopsies and peripheral blood were obtained from alopecia areata patients. After PBMCs were isolated by density centrifugation and stained for CD3, CD4 and CD8, a FACSAria was used to sort CD4+ and CD8+ T cells. The chain is assembled from TRBV5-1 and TRBJ1-2; 10 nucleotides in the junction match TRBD1. The receptor was isolated from a human donor with alopecia areata. The sample consisted of CD4+ T cells sorted from blood. Read as DNA, the sequence is TGCGCCAGCAGCGTCGAAGGGACAGGGGCCGGCTACACCTTC. Translation gives CASSVEGTGAGYTF.